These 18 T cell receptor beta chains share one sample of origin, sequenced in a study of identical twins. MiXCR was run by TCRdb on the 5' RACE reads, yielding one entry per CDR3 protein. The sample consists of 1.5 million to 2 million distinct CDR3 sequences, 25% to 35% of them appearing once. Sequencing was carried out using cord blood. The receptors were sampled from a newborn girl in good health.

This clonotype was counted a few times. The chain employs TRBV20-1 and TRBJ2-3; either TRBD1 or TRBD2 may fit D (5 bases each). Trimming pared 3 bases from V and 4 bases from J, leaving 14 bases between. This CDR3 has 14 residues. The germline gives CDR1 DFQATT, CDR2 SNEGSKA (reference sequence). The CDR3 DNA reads TGCAGTGCTAGGAGGGGCCCGTTGTCAGATACGCAGTATTTT. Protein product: CSARRGPLSDTQYF.

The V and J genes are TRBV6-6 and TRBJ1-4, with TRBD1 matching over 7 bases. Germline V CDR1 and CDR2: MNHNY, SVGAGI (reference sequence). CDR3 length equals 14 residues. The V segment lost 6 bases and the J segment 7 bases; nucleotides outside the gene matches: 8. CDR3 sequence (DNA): TGTGCCAGCAGCGACAGGGCCCTGGGTGAAAAACTGTTTTTT. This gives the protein CASSDRALGEKLFF.

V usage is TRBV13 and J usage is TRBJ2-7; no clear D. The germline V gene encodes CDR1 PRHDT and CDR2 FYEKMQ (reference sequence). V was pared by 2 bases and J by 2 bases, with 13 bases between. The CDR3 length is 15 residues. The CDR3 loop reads CASSLHPDGAYEQYF. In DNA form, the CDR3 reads TGTGCCAGCAGCTTACACCCGGACGGAGCCTACGAGCAGTACTTC.

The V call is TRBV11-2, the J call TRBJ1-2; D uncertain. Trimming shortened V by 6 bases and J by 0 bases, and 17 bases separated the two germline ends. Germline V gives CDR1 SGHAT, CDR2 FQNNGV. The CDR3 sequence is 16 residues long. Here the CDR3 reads CASSSMDATPNYGYTF. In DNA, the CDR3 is TGTGCCAGCAGTTCAATGGACGCTACTCCTAACTATGGCTACACCTTC.

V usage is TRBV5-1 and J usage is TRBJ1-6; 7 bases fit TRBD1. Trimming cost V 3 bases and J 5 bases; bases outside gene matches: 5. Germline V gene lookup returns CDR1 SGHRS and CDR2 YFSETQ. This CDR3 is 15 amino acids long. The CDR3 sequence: CASSSLQGNNSPLHF. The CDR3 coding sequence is TGCGCCAGCAGCTCCTTACAGGGGAATAATTCACCCCTCCACTTT.

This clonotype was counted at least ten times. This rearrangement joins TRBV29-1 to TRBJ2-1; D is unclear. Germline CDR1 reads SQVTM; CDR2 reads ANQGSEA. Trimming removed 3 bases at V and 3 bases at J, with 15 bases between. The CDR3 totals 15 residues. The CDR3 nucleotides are TGCAGCGTTGATCGTGGACGCTGGGACTACAATGAGCAGTTCTTC. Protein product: CSVDRGRWDYNEQFF.

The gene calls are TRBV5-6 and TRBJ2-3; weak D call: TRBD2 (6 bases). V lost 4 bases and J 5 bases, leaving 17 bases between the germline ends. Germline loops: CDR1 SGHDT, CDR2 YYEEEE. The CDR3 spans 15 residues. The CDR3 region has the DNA TGTGCCAGCAGCCCTTCCTTGGGACTCGGAGATACGCAGTATTTT. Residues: CASSPSLGLGDTQYF. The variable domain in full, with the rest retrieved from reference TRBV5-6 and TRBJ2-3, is DAGVTQSPTHLIKTRGQQVTLRCSPKSGHDTVSWYQQALGQGPQFIFQYYEEEERQRGNFPDRFSGHQFPNYSSELNVNALLLGDSALYLCASSPSLGLGDTQYFGPGTRLTVL.

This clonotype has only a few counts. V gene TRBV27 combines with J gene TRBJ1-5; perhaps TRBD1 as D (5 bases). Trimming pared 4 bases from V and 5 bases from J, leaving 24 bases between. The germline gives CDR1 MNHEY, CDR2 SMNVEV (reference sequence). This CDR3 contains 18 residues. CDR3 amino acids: CASSWVGVNPGEDQPQHF. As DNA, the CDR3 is TGTGCCAGCAGTTGGGTGGGGGTTAACCCTGGGGAGGATCAGCCCCAGCATTTT.

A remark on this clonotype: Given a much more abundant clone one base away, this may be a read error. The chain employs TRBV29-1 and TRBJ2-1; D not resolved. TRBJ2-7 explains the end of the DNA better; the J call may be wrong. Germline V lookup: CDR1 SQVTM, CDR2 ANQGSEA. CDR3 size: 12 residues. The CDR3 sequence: CSVEETYNEQYF. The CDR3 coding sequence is TGCAGCGTTGAAGAGACGTACAATGAGCAGTACTTC.

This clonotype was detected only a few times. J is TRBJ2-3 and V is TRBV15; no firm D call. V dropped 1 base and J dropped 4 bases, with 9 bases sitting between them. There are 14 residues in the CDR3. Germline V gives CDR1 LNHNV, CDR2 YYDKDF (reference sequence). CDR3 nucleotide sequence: TGTGCCACCAGCAGAGGAGTAGTCTCAGATACGCAGTATTTT. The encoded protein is CATSRGVVSDTQYF.

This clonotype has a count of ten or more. The CDR3 protein is CATSDLGGLSSYNEQFF. For the CDR3, the DNA is TGTGCCACCAGTGATTTGGGAGGCCTTAGCTCCTACAATGAGCAGTTCTTC. This chain uses TRBV24-1 with TRBJ2-1; D is possibly TRBD2 (5 bases). V lost 0 bases and J 0 bases, leaving 11 bases between the germline ends. The CDR3 is made up of 17 amino acids. The germline CDR1 and CDR2 sequences are KGHDR and SFDVKD.

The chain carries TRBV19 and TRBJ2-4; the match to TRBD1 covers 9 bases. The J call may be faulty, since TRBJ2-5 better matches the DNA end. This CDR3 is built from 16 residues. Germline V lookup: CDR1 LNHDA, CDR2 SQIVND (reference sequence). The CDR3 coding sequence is TGTGCCAGTAGTATAGGGGGGGGACAGGGAGGCGAGACCCAGTACTTC. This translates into CASSIGGGQGGETQYF.

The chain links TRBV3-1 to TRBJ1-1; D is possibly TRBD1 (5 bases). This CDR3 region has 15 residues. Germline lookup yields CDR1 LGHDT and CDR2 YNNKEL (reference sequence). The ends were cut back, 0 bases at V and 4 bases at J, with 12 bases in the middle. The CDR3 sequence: CASSQEWGVGTEAFF. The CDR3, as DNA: TGTGCCAGCAGCCAAGAGTGGGGGGTAGGCACTGAAGCTTTCTTT.

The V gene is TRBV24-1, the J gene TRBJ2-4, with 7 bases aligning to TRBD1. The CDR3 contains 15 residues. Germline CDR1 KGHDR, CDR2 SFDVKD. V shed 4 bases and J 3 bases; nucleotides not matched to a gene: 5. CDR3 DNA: TGTGCCACCAGTGACCCGACAGGGCTCAAAAACATTCAGTACTTC. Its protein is CATSDPTGLKNIQYF.

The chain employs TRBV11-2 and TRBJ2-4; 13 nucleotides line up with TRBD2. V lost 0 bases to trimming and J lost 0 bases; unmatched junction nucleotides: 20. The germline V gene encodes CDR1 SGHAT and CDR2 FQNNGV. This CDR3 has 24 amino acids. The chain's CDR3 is CASSLDPVLGPGLAGSLAKNIQYF. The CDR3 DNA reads TGTGCCAGCAGCTTAGACCCAGTCCTGGGGCCGGGACTAGCGGGAAGCCTAGCCAAAAACATTCAGTACTTC.

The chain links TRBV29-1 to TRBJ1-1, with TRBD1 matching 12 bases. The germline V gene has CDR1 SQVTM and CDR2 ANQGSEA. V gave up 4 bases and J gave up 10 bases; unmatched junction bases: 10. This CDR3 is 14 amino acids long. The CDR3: CSVGGQGATRGAFF. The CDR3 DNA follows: TGCAGCGTTGGGGGACAGGGGGCTACACGTGGAGCTTTCTTT.

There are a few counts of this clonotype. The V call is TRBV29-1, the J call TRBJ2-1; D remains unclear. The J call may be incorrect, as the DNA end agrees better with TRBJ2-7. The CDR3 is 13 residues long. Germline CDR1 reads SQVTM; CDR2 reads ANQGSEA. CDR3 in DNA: TGCAGCGTTAAGGCCTTAGCCTACAATGAGCAGTACTTC. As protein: CSVKALAYNEQYF.

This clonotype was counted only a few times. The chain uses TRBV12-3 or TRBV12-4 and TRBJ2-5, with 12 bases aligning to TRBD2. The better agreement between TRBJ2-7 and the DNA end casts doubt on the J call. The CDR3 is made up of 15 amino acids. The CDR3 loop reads CASSLFLAGGLEQYF. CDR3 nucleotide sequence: TGTGCCAGCAGTTTATTCCTAGCGGGAGGGCTCGAGCAGTACTTC.